This TCR beta chain was captured in a study of T-cell memory formation after mild COVID-19. Germline V gene sequence: CDR1 LGHNA, CDR2 YNFKEQ. The ends were cut back, 5 bases at V and 2 bases at J, with 11 bases in the middle. The CDR3 extends over 14 amino acids. TCRdb recomputed calls from the 5' RACE reads with MiXCR, one row per CDR3 protein. The sample yields about 110,000 distinct CDR3 sequences, 18% seen once. The sequencing input was PBMCs or a T cell subset sorted from them (not recorded which). The V call is TRBV4-2, the J call TRBJ2-3; possibly TRBD2 for D (6 bases). The sequence was collected from a man between 18 and 29 years old who had mild COVID-19 (a few samples of this study predate the infection). Cell type and time point are not known. CDR3 loop: CASSMEGYTDTQYF. For the CDR3, the DNA is TGTGCCAGCAGCATGGAGGGATACACAGATACGCAGTATTTT.